The 16 T cell receptor beta chains presented below share a single source sample, sequenced in a study of cytomegalovirus exposure and HLA in healthy donors. 13 Jbeta primers and 60 Vbeta primers were used for the PCR. Clones were sequenced by immunoSEQ multiplex PCR, and TCRdb holds only the in-frame ones, with some missing. This table holds about 160,000 clones, 68% found once. Sequenced sample: PBMCs. Receptor source: a woman in her late teens or twenties in good health and CMV-seropositive.

This chain joins TRBV4-3 and TRBJ1-6; D unclear. Trimming removed 2 bases from V and 8 bases from J, with 7 bases in between. CDR3 length equals 13 residues. CDR1 and CDR2 (germline): LGHNA, YSLEER. This CDR3 reads CASSQSRDSPLHF. The CDR3 DNA follows: TGCGCCAGCAGCCAAAGTCGCGATTCACCCCTCCACTTT.

The CDR3 DNA follows: TGCAGCGTTGAACTAGGACAGGGGGACGAGCAGTACTTC. Translating it yields CSVELGQGDEQYF. The chain couples TRBV29-1 to TRBJ2-7; 10 bases agree with TRBD1. Per the germline V gene, CDR1 is SQVTM and CDR2 is ANQGSEA. J was trimmed by 5 bases and V by 2 bases; bases with no gene match: 3. This CDR3 has 13 amino acids.

The V call is TRBV7-9, the J call TRBJ2-5; TRBD1 matches at 10 bases. The V and J ends lost 2 bases and 7 bases, in that order; junction bases with no gene match: 16. CDR1 is SEHNR and CDR2 is FQNEAQ in the germline V gene (reference sequence). The CDR3 extends over 18 amino acids. CDR3 in DNA: TGTGCCAGCAGCTTAAGGGACAGGGGAGACTTTGGCCGGGGGACCCAGTACTTC. Translating gives CASSLRDRGDFGRGTQYF.

This chain connects TRBV4-2 to TRBJ2-3; D unclear. The germline gives CDR1 LGHNA, CDR2 YNFKEQ. The CDR3 loop spans 15 amino acids. V was trimmed by 4 bases and J by 0 bases, leaving 11 bases between them. The CDR3 sequence: CASSRLGASTDTQYF. CDR3 bases: TGTGCCAGCAGCCGACTCGGTGCTAGCACAGATACGCAGTATTTT.

This chain connects TRBV30 to TRBJ2-7, with D maybe TRBD1 (6 bases). CDR1 is GTSNPN and CDR2 is SVGIG in the germline V gene (reference sequence). The CDR3 totals 12 residues. Trimming took off 0 bases at V and 6 bases at J, with 9 bases between the two ends. CDR3 region: CAWSVAGVEQYF. CDR3 bases: TGTGCCTGGAGTGTAGCAGGGGTCGAGCAGTACTTC.

The rearrangement links TRBV7-6 to TRBJ2-1; 11 bases match TRBD1. The CDR3 extends over 16 amino acids. The V gene's germline CDR1 is SGHVS and CDR2 FNYEAQ. Trimming took 3 bases from V and 8 from J; bases not matched to a gene: 9. CDR3 loop: CASSLLGGDRGYEQFF. For the CDR3, the DNA is TGTGCCAGCAGCTTGTTGGGCGGGGACAGGGGGTATGAGCAGTTCTTC.

The genes are TRBV2 and TRBJ2-3; 10 bases agree with TRBD2. The length of the CDR3 is 12 residues. Trimming took 6 bases from V and 12 from J; bases not matched to a gene: 6. Per the germline V gene, CDR1 is SNHLY and CDR2 is FYNNEI. The CDR3 here is CASRTLAGEQYF. Here the CDR3 DNA reads TGTGCCAGCAGAACCCTAGCGGGAGAACAGTATTTT. The full variable domain, its missing parts supplied by reference TRBV2 and TRBJ2-3, is EPEVTQTPSHQVTQMGQEVILRCVPISNHLYFYWYRQILGQKVEFLVSFYNNEISEKSEIFDDQFSVERPDGSNFTLKIRSTKLEDSAMYFCASRTLAGEQYFGPGTRLTVL.

The CDR3 loop reads CASSIQPRGDTQYF. DNA for the CDR3: TGTGCCAGTAGTATACAGCCCCGGGGGGATACGCAGTATTTT. The chain combines TRBV19 with TRBJ2-3, with a possible D match to TRBD2 (6 bases). Deletions cut 2 bases from V and 6 bases from J, with 12 bases between. Germline V gives CDR1 LNHDA, CDR2 SQIVND (reference sequence). This CDR3 contains 14 residues.

This clone was counted a single time. The chain couples TRBV6-5 to TRBJ2-1; tentatively, D is TRBD2 (6 bases). The V gene lost 2 bases and the J gene lost 7 bases, with 6 bases spanning the gap. This CDR3 spans 12 amino acids. Germline V gene sequence: CDR1 MNHEY, CDR2 SVGAGI. DNA of the CDR3: TGTGCCAGCAGTTACCGGGGGAATGAGCAGTTCTTC. This encodes CASSYRGNEQFF.

This clone has only a few counts. The chain links TRBV5-1 to TRBJ1-4; D is uncertain. Trimming took 0 bases from V and 7 from J, leaving 13 bases between them. CDR3 length equals 15 residues. CDR1 and CDR2 (germline): SGHRS, YFSETQ. Here the CDR3 reads CASSLGTGRAEKLFF. DNA of the CDR3: TGCGCCAGCAGCTTGGGTACGGGGAGAGCTGAAAAACTGTTTTTT.

The rearrangement joins TRBV7-3 to TRBJ2-1, with 7 bases aligning to TRBD2. Germline-derived CDR1 and CDR2 are SGHTA and FQGTGA. This CDR3 is built from 15 residues. V lost 5 bases, J lost 3 bases, and 7 bases stayed unmatched. This CDR3 reads CASSPNGLDYNEQFF. The CDR3 nucleotides are TGTGCCAGCAGCCCTAACGGACTAGACTACAATGAGCAGTTCTTC.

Only a few counts were recorded for this clone. The chain's CDR3 is CASSAKELAGVRGYNEQFF. CDR3 coding DNA: TGTGCCAGCAGCGCCAAAGAACTAGCGGGAGTTAGGGGGTACAATGAGCAGTTCTTC. The chain recombines TRBV9 with TRBJ2-1; 11 bases align to TRBD2. This CDR3 has 19 amino acids. The V gene end was trimmed by 3 bases and the J gene end by 4 bases; junction bases not matched to a gene: 15. From germline, CDR1 is SGDLS and CDR2 YYNGEE.

The chain joins TRBV2 to TRBJ1-1, with D perhaps matching TRBD1 (6 bases). CDR1 is SNHLY and CDR2 is FYNNEI in the germline V gene. V was trimmed by 5 bases and J by 2 bases, leaving 12 bases between them. The CDR3 runs to 14 residues. CDR3 in amino acids: CASSKDRVNTEAFF. CDR3 sequence (DNA): TGTGCCAGCAGTAAGGACAGAGTAAACACTGAAGCTTTCTTT. The whole variable domain, remainder taken from reference TRBV2 and TRBJ1-1, is EPEVTQTPSHQVTQMGQEVILRCVPISNHLYFYWYRQILGQKVEFLVSFYNNEISEKSEIFDDQFSVERPDGSNFTLKIRSTKLEDSAMYFCASSKDRVNTEAFFGQGTRLTVV.

V usage is TRBV11-1 and J usage is TRBJ2-2; D unclear. The CDR3 has 15 amino acids. The germline V gene encodes CDR1 SGHAT and CDR2 FQDESV (reference sequence). V was shortened by 6 bases and J by 0 bases, with 11 bases between the two germline ends. CDR3 DNA: TGTGCCAGCAGTCTCATGAGAGCGAACACCGGGGAGCTGTTTTTT. Amino acid sequence: CASSLMRANTGELFF.

This clone occurred many times. The V call is TRBV28, the J call TRBJ2-7; 10 bases are shared with TRBD1. Germline CDR1 is MDHEN and CDR2 is SYDVKM. This CDR3 has 14 amino acids. V lost 6 bases to trimming and J lost 5 bases; unmatched junction nucleotides: 7. The CDR3 DNA sequence: TGTGCCAGCAGCAGGGGACAGGGGAGGAACGAGCAGTACTTC. Its protein product is CASSRGQGRNEQYF. The whole variable domain, filled in from reference TRBV28 and TRBJ2-7, reads DVKVTQSSRYLVKRTGEKVFLECVQDMDHENMFWYRQDPGLGLRLIYFSYDVKMKEKGDIPEGYSVSREKKERFSLILESASTNQTSMYLCASSRGQGRNEQYFGPGTRLTVT.

This clone was detected a few times. This sequence joins TRBV5-1 and TRBJ2-1; 7 bases line up with TRBD1. This CDR3 contains 13 residues. The junction had 6 bases not matched to a gene; V was cut back by 6 bases and J by 6 bases. The germline CDR1 and CDR2 sequences are SGHRS and YFSETQ. The CDR3 bases are TGCGCCAGCACCGAACAGGGGTTCAATGAGCAGTTCTTC. Translation: CASTEQGFNEQFF.